A single sample gave rise to the 25 T cell receptor beta chains below, sequenced in a study of T-cell reconstitution after alpha-beta-depleted transplantation in children. Unique molecular identifiers were incorporated into the prepared TCRbeta library. TCRdb processed the PCR reads anew with MiXCR; each CDR3 protein has one entry. Of roughly 24,000 distinct CDR3 sequences in the sample, roughly a tenth were seen once. The sequenced sample was PBMCs from the stem cell graft donor, obtained from the stem cell graft. The source is a human donor who donated a stem cell graft to a child with chronic granulomatous disease.

The genes are TRBV19 and TRBJ2-1; 9 bases align to TRBD1. The V gene end was trimmed by 3 bases and the J gene end by 4 bases; junction bases not matched to a gene: 4. CDR1 LNHDA and CDR2 SQIVND come from the germline V gene (reference sequence). The CDR3 contains 15 residues. The CDR3 DNA follows: TGTGCCAGTAGTATGGGAGGGACAGGGTACAATGAGCAGTTCTTC. Amino acid sequence: CASSMGGTGYNEQFF.

This clonotype came up many times. The chain recombines TRBV12-3 or TRBV12-4 with TRBJ1-1, with D uncertain. The CDR3 consists of 11 residues. Trimming left V 7 bases short and J 9 bases short, with 12 bases between. The CDR3 region is CASTLRGKAFF. Written as DNA, the CDR3 is TGTGCCAGCACCTTGCGAGGAAAAGCTTTCTTT.

There are many counts of this clonotype. The gene calls are TRBV12-3 or TRBV12-4 and TRBJ2-7; D gene uncertain. Trimming took off 2 bases at V and 0 bases at J, with 5 bases between the two ends. This CDR3 comprises 13 residues. CDR3 amino acids: CASSLLASYEQYF. The CDR3 coding sequence is TGTGCCAGCAGTTTATTGGCCTCCTACGAGCAGTACTTC.

The table lists this clonotype with many counts. This chain uses TRBV5-1 with TRBJ2-7; the match to TRBD1 covers 9 bases. V lost 0 bases and J lost 4; bases outside the gene matches: 8. The CDR3 runs 16 residues. CDR1 is SGHRS and CDR2 is YFSETQ in the germline V gene. The CDR3 is CASSLGWDRALYEQYF. CDR3 nucleotides: TGCGCCAGCAGCTTGGGATGGGACAGGGCTCTTTACGAGCAGTACTTC.

In its sample, this clonotype was seen many times. This chain connects TRBV7-9 to TRBJ2-7; TRBD1 aligns across 9 bases. Germline V lookup: CDR1 SEHNR, CDR2 FQNEAQ (reference sequence). V lost 5 bases and J lost 3; bases outside the gene matches: 5. The length of the CDR3 is 14 residues. The CDR3 DNA is TGTGCCAGCAGCATGGGGGACAGGGTCTACGAGCAGTACTTC. Translating it yields CASSMGDRVYEQYF. The entire variable domain, with the rest obtained from reference TRBV7-9 and TRBJ2-7, is as follows: DTGVSQNPRHKITKRGQNVTFRCDPISEHNRLYWYRQTLGQGPEFLTYFQNEAQLEKSRLLSDRFSAERPKGSFSTLEIQRTEQGDSAMYLCASSMGDRVYEQYFGPGTRLTVT.

This clonotype was observed at least ten times. The chain uses TRBV7-2 and TRBJ2-2, with D possibly called TRBD1 or TRBD2 (5 bases each). V lost 3 bases and J lost 1, with 6 bases in between. CDR1 and CDR2 (germline): SGHTA, FQGNSA. CDR3 length equals 14 residues. The CDR3 sequence is CASSFGGNTGELFF. The CDR3 bases are TGTGCCAGCAGCTTTGGGGGGAACACCGGGGAGCTGTTTTTT. Full variable domain (remainder filled in from reference TRBV7-2 and TRBJ2-2): GAGVSQSPSNKVTEKGKDVELRCDPISGHTALYWYRQSLGQGLEFLIYFQGNSAPDKSGLPSDRFSAERTGGSVSTLTIQRTQQEDSAVYLCASSFGGNTGELFFGEGSRLTVL.

This clonotype was observed at least ten times. The rearrangement uses TRBV7-9 and TRBJ2-1, with 8 bases lining up with TRBD2. The CDR3 has 14 amino acids. The germline CDR1 and CDR2 sequences are SEHNR and FQNEAQ (reference sequence). Unmatched junction bases numbered 4, after V lost 3 bases and J lost 6 bases. CDR3: CASSFGGAGNEQFF. CDR3 sequence (DNA): TGTGCCAGCAGCTTCGGGGGGGCGGGCAATGAGCAGTTCTTC. The complete variable domain, with remaining parts taken from reference TRBV7-9 and TRBJ2-1, reads DTGVSQNPRHKITKRGQNVTFRCDPISEHNRLYWYRQTLGQGPEFLTYFQNEAQLEKSRLLSDRFSAERPKGSFSTLEIQRTEQGDSAMYLCASSFGGAGNEQFFGPGTRLTVL.

This clonotype was seen ten or more times. The J gene is TRBJ2-7, the V gene TRBV28; 11 bases match TRBD1. Germline lookup yields CDR1 MDHEN and CDR2 SYDVKM. V gave up 7 bases and J gave up 4 bases; unmatched junction bases: 3. This CDR3 has 13 amino acids. CDR3 bases: TGTGCCAGCAAAGGGACAGGGGGGTACGAGCAGTACTTC. Translating gives CASKGTGGYEQYF. Together with reference TRBV28 and TRBJ2-7, the CDR3 gives the full variable domain: DVKVTQSSRYLVKRTGEKVFLECVQDMDHENMFWYRQDPGLGLRLIYFSYDVKMKEKGDIPEGYSVSREKKERFSLILESASTNQTSMYLCASKGTGGYEQYFGPGTRLTVT.

This clonotype showed up many times. The V gene is TRBV3-1, the J gene TRBJ2-2; 10 bases map to TRBD2. Germline loops: CDR1 LGHDT, CDR2 YNNKEL (reference sequence). J lost 1 base, V lost 5 bases, and 1 base had no gene match. The CDR3 covers 15 residues. The DNA for the CDR3 is TGTGCCAGCAGCTGGACTAGCGGGAACACCGGGGAGCTGTTTTTT. Translating gives CASSWTSGNTGELFF. Full variable domain (rest looked up from reference TRBV3-1 and TRBJ2-2): DTAVSQTPKYLVTQMGNDKSIKCEQNLGHDTMYWYKQDSKKFLKIMFSYNNKELIINETVPNRFSPKSPDKAHLNLHINSLELGDSAVYFCASSWTSGNTGELFFGEGSRLTVL.

This clonotype was seen ten or more times. The chain is built from TRBV12-3 or TRBV12-4 and TRBJ1-1, with D possibly being TRBD1 (6 bases). CDR3 length: 17 residues. The V gene lost 4 bases and the J gene lost 3 bases, with 21 bases spanning the gap. The CDR3 here is CASSSPPVGGRDTEAFF. The CDR3 DNA is TGTGCCAGCAGTTCGCCCCCGGTCGGGGGGCGGGACACTGAAGCTTTCTTT.

This clonotype appeared many times. The gene calls are TRBV29-1 and TRBJ2-6; D not certain. Trimming took off 0 bases at V and 2 bases at J, with 8 bases between the two ends. CDR1 SQVTM and CDR2 ANQGSEA come from the germline V gene. This CDR3 contains 15 residues. CDR3 in DNA: TGCAGCGTTGAAGATCATCATACTGGGGCCAACGTCCTGACTTTC. It translates to CSVEDHHTGANVLTF.

This clonotype appeared many times. This may stem from a read error, because a much larger clone lies one nucleotide away. This rearrangement joins TRBV20-1 to TRBJ1-1; D is perhaps TRBD1 (6 bases). The CDR3 has 17 residues. Germline CDR1 DFQATT, CDR2 SNEGSKA (reference sequence). The CDR3 bases are TGCTGTGCTTCACCGGCCCACAGGGTAGAGTCGGGGACTGAAGCTTTCTTT. Translated, it gives CCASPAHRVESGTEAFF.

At least ten counts were recorded for this clonotype. This chain links TRBV5-1 with TRBJ2-5; possibly TRBD1 for D (6 bases). Trimming cost V 1 base and J 2 bases, with 12 bases left between them. The CDR3 runs to 15 residues. Germline CDR1 SGHRS, CDR2 YFSETQ. The CDR3 DNA is TGCGCCAGCAGCTTGCCTATGGACAGTCAAGAGACCCAGTACTTC. Translated: CASSLPMDSQETQYF.

This clonotype was seen ten or more times. A much larger clone lies a single base off, so this may be a read error. This chain joins TRBV3-1 and TRBJ2-6; maybe TRBD2 (6 bases). The V gene's germline CDR1 is LGHDT and CDR2 YNNKEL (reference sequence). The CDR3 extends over 17 amino acids. The CDR3 reads CASSPRGGSIRANGLTF. The CDR3 DNA reads as TGTGCCAGCAGCCCCCGGGGAGGATCAATTAGGGCCAACGGCCTGACTTTC.

This clonotype was recorded at least ten times. The chain employs TRBV29-1 and TRBJ2-3; D not resolved. There are 13 residues in the CDR3. Trimming pared 0 bases from V and 4 bases from J, leaving 8 bases between. The germline V gene encodes CDR1 SQVTM and CDR2 ANQGSEA. DNA of the CDR3: TGCAGCGTTGAAGATCCCCTCCCAGATACGCAGTATTTT. Residues: CSVEDPLPDTQYF.

This clonotype showed up many times. The chain recombines TRBV7-9 with TRBJ2-5, with D possibly matching TRBD1 (6 bases). Trimming took 0 bases from V and 2 from J, leaving 10 bases between them. From germline, CDR1 is SEHNR and CDR2 FQNEAQ (reference sequence). The CDR3 is 15 residues long. The CDR3 DNA reads TGTGCCAGCAGCTTAGCGGACAGAAGACAAGAGACCCAGTACTTC. This codes for CASSLADRRQETQYF.

This clonotype was recorded many times. CDR3 bases: TGTGCCAGCAGCTTAGATTTACGCGGGAGGTCCTACAATGAGCAGTTCTTC. This encodes CASSLDLRGRSYNEQFF. The rearrangement joins TRBV5-4 to TRBJ2-1; TRBD2 agrees at 8 bases. With V trimmed by 2 bases and J by 1 base, 8 bases remained unmatched. This CDR3 comprises 17 residues. The germline V gene encodes CDR1 SGHNT and CDR2 YYREEE (reference sequence).

This clonotype was counted ten times or more. The chain has TRBV5-1 and TRBJ2-1; no clear D. The V end lost 0 bases, the J end lost 0 bases, and 4 bases lay between the germline ends. Per the germline V gene, CDR1 is SGHRS and CDR2 is YFSETQ. The CDR3 is 14 residues long. The CDR3 loop reads CASSLVPSYNEQFF. As DNA, the CDR3 is TGCGCCAGCAGCTTGGTCCCCTCCTACAATGAGCAGTTCTTC.

This clonotype was counted many times. The chain joins TRBV12-3 or TRBV12-4 to TRBJ2-7; no clear D. The CDR3 length is 13 residues. Trimming removed 8 bases at V and 2 bases at J, with 13 bases between. Here the CDR3 DNA reads TGTGCCAGCTCCCCCCGCGGCCCCTACGAGCAGTACTTC. Its translation is CASSPRGPYEQYF.

This clonotype was observed many times. This chain uses TRBV20-1 with TRBJ2-7; 12 nucleotides align to TRBD2. V trimming: 3 bases; J trimming: 5 bases; junction bases outside the gene matches: 11. The CDR3 covers 16 residues. CDR1 is DFQATT and CDR2 is SNEGSKA in the germline V gene (reference sequence). CDR3 in DNA: TGCAGTGCTAGTCACTCTAGCGGGGGGGCGATCCACGAGCAGTACTTC. Its translation: CSASHSSGGAIHEQYF.

This clonotype showed up many times. V and J are TRBV5-1 and TRBJ2-1; TRBD2 matches at 12 bases. Germline loops: CDR1 SGHRS, CDR2 YFSETQ. This CDR3 region has 17 residues. J was trimmed by 4 bases and V by 0 bases; bases with no gene match: 5. CDR3 in DNA: TGCGCCAGCAGCTTGGCTCGACTAGCGGGAGCGTACAATGAGCAGTTCTTC. It codes for CASSLARLAGAYNEQFF.

This clonotype has ten or more counts. CDR3 DNA sequence: TGTGCCAGCAGTCCTCCAGGGTTCTATGGCTACACCTTC. This gives the protein CASSPPGFYGYTF. The gene calls are TRBV28 and TRBJ1-2; D perhaps matches TRBD1 (5 bases). The germline V and J ends were trimmed by 5 bases and 4 bases, with 11 bases remaining between them. The CDR3 sequence is 13 residues long. Germline CDR1 reads MDHEN; CDR2 reads SYDVKM.

The V gene is TRBV29-1, the J gene TRBJ1-2; TRBD1 agrees at 12 bases. V shed 8 bases and J 4 bases; nucleotides not matched to a gene: 5. The CDR3 covers 13 residues. Germline CDR1 is SQVTM and CDR2 is ANQGSEA. CDR3 residues: CSSGTGGGYGYTF. The CDR3 nucleotides are TGCAGCTCCGGGACAGGGGGCGGCTATGGCTACACCTTC.

For the CDR3, the DNA is TGTGCCAGCAGCTTAGGGGGACAAATCTACGAGCAGTACTTC. Protein product: CASSLGGQIYEQYF. This chain links TRBV7-2 with TRBJ2-7; tentatively, D is TRBD1 (6 bases). The ends were cut back, 1 base at V and 3 bases at J, with 10 bases in the middle. The CDR3 has 14 amino acids. Germline loops: CDR1 SGHTA, CDR2 FQGNSA.

This clonotype was detected ten times or more. The chain joins TRBV27 to TRBJ2-7; possibly TRBD2 for D (5 bases). Germline CDR1 MNHEY, CDR2 SMNVEV (reference sequence). The CDR3 has 18 amino acids. The ends were cut back, 4 bases at V and 1 base at J, with 23 bases in the middle. CDR3 amino acids: CASSSFFGGTRASYEQYF. In DNA, the CDR3 is TGTGCCAGCAGTTCGTTCTTTGGAGGTACAAGGGCGTCCTACGAGCAGTACTTC.